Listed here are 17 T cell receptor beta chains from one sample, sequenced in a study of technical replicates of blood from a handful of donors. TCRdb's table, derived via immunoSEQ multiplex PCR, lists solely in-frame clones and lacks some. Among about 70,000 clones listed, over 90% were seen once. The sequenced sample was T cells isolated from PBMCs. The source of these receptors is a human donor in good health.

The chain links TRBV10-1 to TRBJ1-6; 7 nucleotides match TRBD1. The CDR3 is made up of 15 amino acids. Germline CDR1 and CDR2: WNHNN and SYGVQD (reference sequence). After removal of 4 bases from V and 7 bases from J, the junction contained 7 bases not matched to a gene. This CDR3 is CASSGGGGRNSPLHF. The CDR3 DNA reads TGCGCCAGCAGTGGAGGAGGGGGCCGAAATTCACCCCTCCACTTT.

CDR3 sequence reads: CASSPGLTSTDTQYF. CDR3 sequence (DNA): TGCGCCAGCAGCCCGGGATTGACTAGCACAGATACGCAGTATTTT. The rearrangement links TRBV5-1 to TRBJ2-3; D is possibly TRBD2 (5 bases). Trimming removed 4 bases at V and 0 bases at J, with 12 bases between. This CDR3 region has 15 residues. CDR1 SGHRS and CDR2 YFSETQ come from the germline V gene.

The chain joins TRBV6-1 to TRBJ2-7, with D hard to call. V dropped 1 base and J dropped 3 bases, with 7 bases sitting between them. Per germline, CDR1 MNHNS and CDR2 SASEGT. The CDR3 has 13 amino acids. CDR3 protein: CASSEDTVYEQYF. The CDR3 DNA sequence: TGTGCCAGCAGTGAAGACACAGTCTACGAGCAGTACTTC.

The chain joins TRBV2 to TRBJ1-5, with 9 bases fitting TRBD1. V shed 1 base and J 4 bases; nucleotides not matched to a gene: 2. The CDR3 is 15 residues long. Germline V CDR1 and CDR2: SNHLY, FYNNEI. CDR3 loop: CASSEGQGVNQPQHF. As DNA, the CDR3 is TGTGCCAGCAGTGAAGGACAGGGGGTGAATCAGCCCCAGCATTTT.

This CDR3 is CASSFDINTEAFF. The CDR3 coding sequence is TGTGCCAGCAGCTTCGACATTAACACTGAAGCTTTCTTT. V is TRBV7-9 and J is TRBJ1-1; D gene ambiguous. The germline CDR1 and CDR2 sequences are SEHNR and FQNEAQ (reference sequence). The V end was cut by 3 bases, the J end by 2 bases, with 7 bases between. This CDR3 comprises 13 residues.

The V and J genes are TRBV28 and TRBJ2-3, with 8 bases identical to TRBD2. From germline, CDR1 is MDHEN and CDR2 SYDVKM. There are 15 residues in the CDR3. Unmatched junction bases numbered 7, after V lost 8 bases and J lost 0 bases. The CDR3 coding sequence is TGTGCCAGCCGCCCTAGCGGGTCCAGCACAGATACGCAGTATTTT. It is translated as CASRPSGSSTDTQYF.

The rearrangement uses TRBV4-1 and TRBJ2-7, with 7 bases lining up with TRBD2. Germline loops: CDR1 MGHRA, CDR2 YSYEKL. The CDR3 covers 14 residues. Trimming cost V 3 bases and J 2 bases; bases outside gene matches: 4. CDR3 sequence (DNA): TGCGCCAGCAGCCATGGACTAGGAGCCTACGAGCAGTACTTC. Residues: CASSHGLGAYEQYF.

This CDR3 reads CASSQAIAGNEQYF. The CDR3 DNA sequence: TGCGCCAGCAGCCAAGCCATAGCGGGAAACGAGCAGTACTTC. V usage is TRBV4-1 and J usage is TRBJ2-7; 8 bases align to TRBD2. CDR3 length: 14 amino acids. Germline values: CDR1 MGHRA, CDR2 YSYEKL. V lost 1 base, J lost 5 bases, and 4 bases stayed unmatched.

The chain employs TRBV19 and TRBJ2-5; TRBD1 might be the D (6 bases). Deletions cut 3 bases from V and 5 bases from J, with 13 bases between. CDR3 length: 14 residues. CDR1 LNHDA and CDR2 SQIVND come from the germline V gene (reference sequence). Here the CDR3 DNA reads TGTGCCAGTAGTATGTCGGCAGGGGCGGAGACCCAGTACTTC. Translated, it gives CASSMSAGAETQYF.

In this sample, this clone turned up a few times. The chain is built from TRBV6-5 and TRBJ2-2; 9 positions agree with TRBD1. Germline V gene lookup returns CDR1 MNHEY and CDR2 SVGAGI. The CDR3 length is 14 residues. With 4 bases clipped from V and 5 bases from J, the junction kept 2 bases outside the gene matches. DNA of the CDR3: TGTGCCAGCAGTTGGGACAGGGTTACCGGGGAGCTGTTTTTT. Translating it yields CASSWDRVTGELFF.

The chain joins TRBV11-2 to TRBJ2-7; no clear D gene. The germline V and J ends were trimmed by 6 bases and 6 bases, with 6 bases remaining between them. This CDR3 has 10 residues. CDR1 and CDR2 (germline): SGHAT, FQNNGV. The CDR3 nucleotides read TGTGCCAGCAGAAATCTCGAGCAGTACTTC. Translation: CASRNLEQYF.

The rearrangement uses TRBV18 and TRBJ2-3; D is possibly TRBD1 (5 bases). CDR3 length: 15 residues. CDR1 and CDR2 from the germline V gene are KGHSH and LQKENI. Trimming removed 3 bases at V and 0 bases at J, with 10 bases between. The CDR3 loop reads CASSPGQTSTDTQYF. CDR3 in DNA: TGTGCCAGCTCACCGGGGCAAACTAGCACAGATACGCAGTATTTT. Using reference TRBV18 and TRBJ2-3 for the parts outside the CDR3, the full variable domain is NAGVMQNPRHLVRRRGQEARLRCSPMKGHSHVYWYRQLPEEGLKFMVYLQKENIIDESGMPKERFSAEFPKEGPSILRIQQVVRGDSAAYFCASSPGQTSTDTQYFGPGTRLTVL.

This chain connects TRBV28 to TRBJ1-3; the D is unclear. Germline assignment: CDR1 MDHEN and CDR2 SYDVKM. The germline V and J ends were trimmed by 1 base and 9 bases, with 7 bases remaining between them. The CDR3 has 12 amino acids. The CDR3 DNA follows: TGTGCCAGCAGTTTATCCGCGGGCACCATATATTTT. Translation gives CASSLSAGTIYF.

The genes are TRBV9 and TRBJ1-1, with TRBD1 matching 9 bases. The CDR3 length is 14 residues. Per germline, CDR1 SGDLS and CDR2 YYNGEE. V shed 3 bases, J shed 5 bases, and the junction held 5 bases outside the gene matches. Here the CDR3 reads CASSDRGQGTEAFF. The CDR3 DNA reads TGTGCCAGCAGCGACAGGGGGCAAGGAACTGAAGCTTTCTTT.

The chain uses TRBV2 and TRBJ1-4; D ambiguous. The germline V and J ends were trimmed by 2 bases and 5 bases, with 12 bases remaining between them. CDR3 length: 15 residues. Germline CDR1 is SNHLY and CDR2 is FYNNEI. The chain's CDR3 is CASSERSALNEKLFF. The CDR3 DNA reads TGTGCCAGCAGTGAAAGGAGCGCCCTCAATGAAAAACTGTTTTTT.

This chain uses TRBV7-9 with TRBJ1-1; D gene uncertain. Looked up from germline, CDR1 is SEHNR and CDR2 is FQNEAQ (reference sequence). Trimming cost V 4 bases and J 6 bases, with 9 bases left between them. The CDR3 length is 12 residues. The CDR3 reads CASSSLTSEAFF. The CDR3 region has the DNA TGTGCCAGCAGCTCCCTAACTTCTGAAGCTTTCTTT.

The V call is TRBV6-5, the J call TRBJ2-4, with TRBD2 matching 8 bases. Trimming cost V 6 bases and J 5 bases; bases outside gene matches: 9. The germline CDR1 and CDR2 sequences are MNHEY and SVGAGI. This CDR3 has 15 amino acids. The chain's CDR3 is CASRTGGAGENIQYF. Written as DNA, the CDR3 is TGTGCCAGCAGGACGGGAGGGGCGGGGGAAAACATTCAGTACTTC.